The clone carrying this TCR beta chain was detected a few times. Antigen: not known. The data stem from a study of blood T cells in healthy people across ages. Then a second PCR, running roughly 7 to 11 cycles, was carried out with a sample-barcoded 5' primer and a J-beta primer mix. Each TCR beta cDNA got a 12-nucleotide random molecular identifier. A single record per CDR3 protein comes from TCRdb applying MiXCR to the 5' RACE reads. The sample has 600,000 to 900,000 distinct CDR3 sequences; about a quarter are singletons. The CDR3 runs to 15 residues. The germline V gene encodes CDR1 SGHVS and CDR2 FNYEAQ. Study-wide results and caveats: Among long-lived donors, naive CD4+ cells were more numerous and diversity higher than in aged donors. With donor CMV status unknown, expanded clonotype changes were possibly confounded.

This same sample was also part of a study on T cells of mothers and their children. That work states: Slightly, though not significantly, more overlap was seen in related than in unrelated mother-child pairs.

This sequence originates from a boy between 10 and 17 years old in good health. Sequencing was performed on blood. The chain is built from TRBV7-6 and TRBJ2-7; TRBD1 is a possible D gene (6 bases). The J call is in doubt because the DNA end fits TRBJ2-1 better. CDR3 nucleotides: TGTGCCAGCAGCTTAGCGGGGGCAAGAGAGGCTGAGCAGTTCTTC. Encoded protein: CASSLAGAREAEQFF.